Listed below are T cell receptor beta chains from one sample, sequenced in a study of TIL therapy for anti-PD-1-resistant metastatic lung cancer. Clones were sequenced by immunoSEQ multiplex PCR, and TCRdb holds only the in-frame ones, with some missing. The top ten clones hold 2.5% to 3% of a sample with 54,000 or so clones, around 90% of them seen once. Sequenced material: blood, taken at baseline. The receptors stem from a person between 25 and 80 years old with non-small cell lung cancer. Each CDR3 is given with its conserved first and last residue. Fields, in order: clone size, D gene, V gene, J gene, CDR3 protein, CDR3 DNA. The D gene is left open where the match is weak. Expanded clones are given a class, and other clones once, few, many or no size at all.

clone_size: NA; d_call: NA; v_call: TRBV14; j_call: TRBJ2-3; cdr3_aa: CASSQDLGSTDTQYF; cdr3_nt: TGTGCCAGCAGCCAAGATCTTGGAAGCACAGATACGCAGTATTTT
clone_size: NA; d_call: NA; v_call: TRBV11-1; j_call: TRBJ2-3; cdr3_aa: CASSSRLADTQYF; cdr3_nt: TGTGCCAGCAGCTCACGGCTAGCAGATACGCAGTATTTT
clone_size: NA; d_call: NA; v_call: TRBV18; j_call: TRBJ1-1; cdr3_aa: CASSLSRDTEAFF; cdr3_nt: TGTGCCAGCTCGCTTAGTAGGGACACTGAAGCTTTCTTT
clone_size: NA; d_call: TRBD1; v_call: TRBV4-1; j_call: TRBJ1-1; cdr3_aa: CASSQDRGQGTEAFF; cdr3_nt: TGCGCCAGCAGCCAAGATAGGGGGCAGGGCACTGAAGCTTTCTTT
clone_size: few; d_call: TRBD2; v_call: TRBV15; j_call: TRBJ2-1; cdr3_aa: CATRGGSYNEQFF; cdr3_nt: TGTGCCACCAGGGGAGGGTCCTACAATGAGCAGTTCTTC
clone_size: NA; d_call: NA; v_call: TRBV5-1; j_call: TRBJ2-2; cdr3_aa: CASSLDGRMGTNTGELFF; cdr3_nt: TGCGCCAGCAGCTTGGATGGTCGAATGGGCACGAACACCGGGGAGCTGTTTTTT
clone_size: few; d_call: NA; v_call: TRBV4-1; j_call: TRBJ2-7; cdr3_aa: CASSQDRWGYPYEQYF; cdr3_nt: TGCGCCAGCAGCCAAGATCGATGGGGGTATCCTTACGAGCAGTACTTC
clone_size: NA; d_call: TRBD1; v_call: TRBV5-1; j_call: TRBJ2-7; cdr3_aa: CASSLDGTGLSEQYF; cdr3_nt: TGCGCCAGCAGCTTGGACGGGACAGGGCTTAGCGAGCAGTACTTC
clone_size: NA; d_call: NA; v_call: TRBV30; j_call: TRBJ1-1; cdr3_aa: CASRTGGTEAFF; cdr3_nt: TGTGCCTCCCGAACCGGGGGCACTGAAGCTTTCTTT
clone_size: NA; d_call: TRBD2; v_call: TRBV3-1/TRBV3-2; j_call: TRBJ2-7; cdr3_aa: CASSPSGGGYEQYF; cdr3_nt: TGTGCCAGCAGCCCAAGTGGGGGGGGCTACGAGCAGTACTTC
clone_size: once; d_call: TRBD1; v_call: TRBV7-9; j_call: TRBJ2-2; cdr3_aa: CASSLEGASGELFF; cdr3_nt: TGTGCCAGCAGCTTAGAGGGGGCGTCCGGGGAGCTGTTTTTT
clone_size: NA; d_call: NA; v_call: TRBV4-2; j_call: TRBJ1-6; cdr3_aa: CASSQDWDSPLHF; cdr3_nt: TGTGCCAGCAGCCAAGACTGGGATTCACCCCTCCACTTT
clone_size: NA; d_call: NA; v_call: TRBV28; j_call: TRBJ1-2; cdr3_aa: CASSLTAGVLGYGYTF; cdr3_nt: TGTGCCAGCAGTTTGACCGCAGGGGTGCTGGGCTATGGCTACACCTTC
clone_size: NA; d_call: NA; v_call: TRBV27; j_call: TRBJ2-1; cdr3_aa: CASSLQGRSYNEQFF; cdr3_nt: TGTGCCAGCAGTTTACAGGGCCGCTCCTACAATGAGCAGTTCTTC
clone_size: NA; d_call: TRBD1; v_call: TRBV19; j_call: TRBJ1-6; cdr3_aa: CASTLGQAHSPLHF; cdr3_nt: TGTGCCAGTACCCTAGGACAGGCCCATTCACCCCTCCACTTT
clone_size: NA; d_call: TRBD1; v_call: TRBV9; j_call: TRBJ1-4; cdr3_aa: CASSVGTGEGEKLFF; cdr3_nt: TGTGCCAGCAGCGTAGGGACAGGGGAAGGTGAAAAACTGTTTTTT
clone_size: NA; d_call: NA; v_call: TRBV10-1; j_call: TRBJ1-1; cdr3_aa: CASSKDGLEAFF; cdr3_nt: TGCGCCAGCTCTAAGGACGGCCTTGAAGCTTTCTTT
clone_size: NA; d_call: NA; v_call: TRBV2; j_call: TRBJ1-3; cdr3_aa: CASSEGRRNTIYF; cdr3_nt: TGTGCCAGCAGTGAGGGGCGGCGAAACACCATATATTTT
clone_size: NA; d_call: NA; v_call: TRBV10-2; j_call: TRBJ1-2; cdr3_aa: CASIPDTSNYGYTF; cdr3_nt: TGCGCCAGCATTCCTGACACATCTAACTATGGCTACACCTTC
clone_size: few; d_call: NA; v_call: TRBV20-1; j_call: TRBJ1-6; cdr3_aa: CSASQEWNSPLHF; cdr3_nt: TGCAGTGCTAGTCAGGAATGGAATTCACCCCTCCACTTT
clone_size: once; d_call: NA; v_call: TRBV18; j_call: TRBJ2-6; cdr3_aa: CASSPSGANVLTF; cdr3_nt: TGTGCCAGCTCACCCTCTGGGGCCAACGTCCTGACTTTC
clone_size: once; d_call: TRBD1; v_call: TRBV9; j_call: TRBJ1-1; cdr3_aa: CASSLRGLGFAEAFF; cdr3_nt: TGTGCCAGCAGCCTCAGGGGGTTAGGGTTTGCTGAAGCTTTCTTT
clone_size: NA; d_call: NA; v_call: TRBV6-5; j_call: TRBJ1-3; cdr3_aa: CASSQGINSGNTIYF; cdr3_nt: TGTGCCAGCAGCCAGGGGATAAACTCTGGAAACACCATATATTTT
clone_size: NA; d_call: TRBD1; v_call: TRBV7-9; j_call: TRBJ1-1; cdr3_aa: CASSLQVTGAEAFF; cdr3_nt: TGTGCCAGCAGCTTACAGGTGACAGGGGCCGAAGCTTTCTTT
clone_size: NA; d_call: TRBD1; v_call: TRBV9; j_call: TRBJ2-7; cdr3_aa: CASSVGAGQESYEQYF; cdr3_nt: TGTGCCAGCAGCGTAGGGGCGGGACAGGAGTCCTACGAGCAGTACTTC
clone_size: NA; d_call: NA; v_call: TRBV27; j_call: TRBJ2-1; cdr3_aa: CASSFRGNEQFF; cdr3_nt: TGTGCCAGCAGTTTCCGGGGTAATGAGCAGTTCTTC
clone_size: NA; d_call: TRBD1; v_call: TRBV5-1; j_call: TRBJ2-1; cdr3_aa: CASSLVRTGYNEQFF; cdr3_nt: TGCGCCAGCAGCTTGGTGCGGACAGGCTACAATGAGCAGTTCTTC
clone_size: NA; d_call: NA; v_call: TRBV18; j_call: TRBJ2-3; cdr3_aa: CASSPADTQYF; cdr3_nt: TGTGCCAGCTCCCCGGCAGATACGCAGTATTTT
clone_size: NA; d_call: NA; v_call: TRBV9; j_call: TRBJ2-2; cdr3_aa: CASTMTSGRFDTGELFF; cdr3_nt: TGTGCCAGCACGATGACCTCAGGGCGGTTCGACACCGGGGAGCTGTTTTTT
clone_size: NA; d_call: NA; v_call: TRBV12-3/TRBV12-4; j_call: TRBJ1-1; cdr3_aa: CASSLKRNTEAFF; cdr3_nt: TGTGCCAGCAGTTTGAAGAGGAACACTGAAGCTTTCTTT
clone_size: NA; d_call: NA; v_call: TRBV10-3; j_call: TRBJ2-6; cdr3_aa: CAISEEISGANVLTF; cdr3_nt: TGTGCCATCAGTGAGGAAATCTCTGGGGCCAACGTCCTGACTTTC
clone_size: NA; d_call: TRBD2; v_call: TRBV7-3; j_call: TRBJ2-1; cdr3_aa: CASSLTGLVDYNEQFF; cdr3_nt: TGTGCCAGCAGCTTAACGGGACTAGTCGACTACAATGAGCAGTTCTTC
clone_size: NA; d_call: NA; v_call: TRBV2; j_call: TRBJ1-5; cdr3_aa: CASRDPSNQPQHF; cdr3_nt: TGTGCCAGCAGAGACCCGAGCAATCAGCCCCAGCATTTT
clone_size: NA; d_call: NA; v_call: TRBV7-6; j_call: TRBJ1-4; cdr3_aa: CASSLGGHHGAEKLFF; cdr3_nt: TGTGCCAGCAGCTTAGGAGGACATCATGGGGCTGAAAAACTGTTTTTT
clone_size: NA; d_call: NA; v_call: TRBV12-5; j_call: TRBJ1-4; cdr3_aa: CASGSGNEKLFF; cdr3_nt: TGTGCTAGTGGTTCAGGGAACGAAAAACTGTTTTTT
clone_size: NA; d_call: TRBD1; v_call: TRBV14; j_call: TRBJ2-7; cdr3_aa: CASARDRGSYEQYF; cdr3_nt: TGTGCCAGCGCCCGGGACAGGGGTTCCTACGAGCAGTACTTC
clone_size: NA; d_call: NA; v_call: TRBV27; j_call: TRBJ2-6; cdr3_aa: CASSLASGANVLTF; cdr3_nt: TGTGCCAGCAGTTTAGCGTCAGGGGCCAACGTCCTGACTTTC
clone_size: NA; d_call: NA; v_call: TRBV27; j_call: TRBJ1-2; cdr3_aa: CASSLSARGATNYGYTF; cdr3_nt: TGTGCCAGCAGTTTATCGGCGCGGGGGGCGACGAACTATGGCTACACCTTC
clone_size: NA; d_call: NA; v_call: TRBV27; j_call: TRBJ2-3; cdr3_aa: CASSSPSTDTQYF; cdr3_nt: TGTGCCAGCAGTTCCCCTAGCACAGATACGCAGTATTTT
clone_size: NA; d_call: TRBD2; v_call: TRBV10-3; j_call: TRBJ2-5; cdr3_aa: CAISVLAGVEETQYF; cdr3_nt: TGTGCCATCAGTGTACTAGCGGGAGTAGAGGAGACCCAGTACTTC
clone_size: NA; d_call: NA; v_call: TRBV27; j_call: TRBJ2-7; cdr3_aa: CASSFSYRPVPTAWYF; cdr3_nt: TGTGCCAGCAGTTTTTCGTATCGCCCCGTTCCAACGGCTTGGTACTTC